Listed below are T cell receptor beta chains from one sample, sequenced in a study of blood T cell repertoires in COVID-19. Clones were read by immunoSEQ multiplex PCR, and TCRdb kept only the in-frame ones, dropping some. This table has 200,000 to 250,000 clones, 86% appearing once. Sequenced sample: peripheral blood. These receptors were obtained from a man at least 80 years old with acute or convalescent COVID-19. The CDR3 runs from the conserved cysteine through the conserved F or W. The order of the fields is clone size, D gene, V gene, J gene, CDR3 protein, CDR3 DNA. D genes are given only for firm matches. The size field is filled for only some rows; it gives once, few, many or a size class.

clone_size: .
d_call: .
v_call: TRBV29-1
j_call: TRBJ1-1
cdr3_aa: CSAQSRNTEAFF
cdr3_nt: TGCAGCGCACAGTCGAGGAACACTGAAGCTTTCTTT

clone_size: .
d_call: .
v_call: TRBV5-1
j_call: TRBJ1-1
cdr3_aa: CASSLSTGVNTEAFF
cdr3_nt: TGCGCCAGCAGCTTGTCTACCGGGGTCAACACTGAAGCTTTCTTT

clone_size: .
d_call: .
v_call: TRBV7-2
j_call: TRBJ1-2
cdr3_aa: CASSLDLGGYTF
cdr3_nt: TGTGCCAGCAGCTTAGATCTCGGGGGCTACACCTTC

clone_size: .
d_call: TRBD1
v_call: TRBV10-3
j_call: TRBJ1-3
cdr3_aa: CAISPIGQDLTIYF
cdr3_nt: TGTGCCATCAGCCCAATCGGACAGGATTTGACCATATATTTT

clone_size: few
d_call: TRBD1
v_call: TRBV28
j_call: TRBJ1-3
cdr3_aa: CASSSQGAPGNTIYF
cdr3_nt: TGTGCCAGCAGTTCTCAGGGGGCGCCTGGAAACACCATATATTTT

clone_size: .
d_call: TRBD2
v_call: TRBV28
j_call: TRBJ2-7
cdr3_aa: CASRTSGLSSYEQYF
cdr3_nt: TGTGCCAGCAGGACTAGCGGGTTGAGCTCCTACGAGCAGTACTTC

clone_size: .
d_call: .
v_call: TRBV19
j_call: TRBJ2-5
cdr3_aa: CASSGGGPRETQYF
cdr3_nt: TGTGCCAGTAGTGGGGGAGGCCCAAGAGAGACCCAGTACTTC

clone_size: .
d_call: .
v_call: TRBV18
j_call: TRBJ2-1
cdr3_aa: CASSPDNEQFF
cdr3_nt: TGTGCCAGCTCCCCGGACAATGAGCAGTTCTTC

clone_size: .
d_call: TRBD1
v_call: TRBV19
j_call: TRBJ1-2
cdr3_aa: CASSGTGDSTLNYGYTF
cdr3_nt: TGTGCCAGTAGTGGGACAGGGGATTCTACACTTAACTATGGCTACACCTTC

clone_size: .
d_call: .
v_call: TRBV28
j_call: TRBJ1-6
cdr3_aa: CAYGHTDSPLHF
cdr3_nt: TGTGCCTATGGGCACACCGATTCACCCCTCCACTTT

clone_size: .
d_call: .
v_call: TRBV4-2
j_call: TRBJ1-1
cdr3_aa: CASSQDPSSGTEAFF
cdr3_nt: TGTGCCAGCAGCCAAGACCCCAGCTCGGGGACTGAAGCTTTCTTT

clone_size: .
d_call: .
v_call: TRBV19
j_call: TRBJ1-2
cdr3_aa: CASGEGFRPGRDGYTF
cdr3_nt: TGTGCCAGTGGTGAGGGCTTTCGTCCAGGGAGGGATGGCTACACCTTC

clone_size: .
d_call: TRBD1
v_call: TRBV19
j_call: TRBJ1-5
cdr3_aa: CASAVSTGKGQPQHF
cdr3_nt: TGTGCCAGTGCCGTATCGACAGGGAAGGGTCAGCCCCAGCATTTT

clone_size: .
d_call: TRBD2
v_call: TRBV5-1
j_call: TRBJ2-7
cdr3_aa: CASSPLAGGTYEQYF
cdr3_nt: TGCGCCAGCAGCCCCCTGGCGGGAGGGACTTACGAGCAGTACTTC

clone_size: .
d_call: .
v_call: TRBV6-1
j_call: TRBJ1-2
cdr3_aa: CASSERGGWNYGYTF
cdr3_nt: TGTGCCAGCAGTGAAAGGGGGGGATGGAACTATGGCTACACCTTC

clone_size: few
d_call: .
v_call: TRBV3-1/TRBV3-2
j_call: TRBJ2-7
cdr3_aa: CASSQYHRAYEQYF
cdr3_nt: TGTGCCAGCAGCCAATATCACAGAGCCTACGAGCAGTACTTC

clone_size: once
d_call: .
v_call: TRBV3-1/TRBV3-2
j_call: TRBJ1-2
cdr3_aa: CATRRGINYGYTF
cdr3_nt: TGTGCCACACGGCGGGGGATTAACTATGGCTACACCTTC

clone_size: .
d_call: TRBD1
v_call: TRBV4-2
j_call: TRBJ2-3
cdr3_aa: CASSQEGTETDTQYF
cdr3_nt: TGTGCCAGCAGCCAAGAAGGGACAGAAACAGATACGCAGTATTTT

clone_size: .
d_call: .
v_call: TRBV18
j_call: TRBJ1-1
cdr3_aa: CASSPAPSDNVGAEAFF
cdr3_nt: TGTGCCAGCTCACCGGCCCCCTCGGACAATGTAGGGGCTGAAGCTTTCTTT

clone_size: .
d_call: .
v_call: TRBV9
j_call: TRBJ1-2
cdr3_aa: CASSVRVDYGYTF
cdr3_nt: TGTGCCAGCAGCGTCAGGGTGGACTATGGCTACACCTTC

clone_size: .
d_call: TRBD1
v_call: TRBV19
j_call: TRBJ1-4
cdr3_aa: CASSSTGTGVEKLFF
cdr3_nt: TGTGCCAGTAGTTCTACCGGGACAGGGGTGGAAAAACTGTTTTTT

clone_size: .
d_call: .
v_call: TRBV4-1
j_call: TRBJ1-6
cdr3_aa: CASSQTWAAYNSPLHF
cdr3_nt: TGCGCCAGCAGCCAAACCTGGGCAGCATATAATTCACCCCTCCACTTT

clone_size: .
d_call: TRBD1
v_call: TRBV19
j_call: TRBJ2-7
cdr3_aa: CASSAGQGYEQYF
cdr3_nt: TGTGCCAGTAGTGCAGGACAGGGATACGAGCAGTACTTC

clone_size: .
d_call: TRBD2
v_call: TRBV4-2
j_call: TRBJ2-5
cdr3_aa: CASSQALAGGQETQYF
cdr3_nt: TGTGCCAGCAGCCAAGCGTTAGCGGGGGGACAAGAGACCCAGTACTTC

clone_size: .
d_call: .
v_call: TRBV10-3
j_call: TRBJ2-3
cdr3_aa: CAISESGGVADTQYF
cdr3_nt: TGTGCCATCAGTGAGTCGGGGGGAGTAGCAGATACGCAGTATTTT

clone_size: .
d_call: TRBD1
v_call: TRBV4-3
j_call: TRBJ1-6
cdr3_aa: CASSQEYRGIGSPLHF
cdr3_nt: TGCGCCAGCAGCCAAGAATACAGGGGGATTGGGTCACCCCTCCACTTT

clone_size: once
d_call: TRBD1
v_call: TRBV5-1
j_call: TRBJ2-7
cdr3_aa: CASSIQGNEQYF
cdr3_nt: TGCGCCAGCAGCATACAGGGGAACGAGCAGTACTTC

clone_size: .
d_call: .
v_call: TRBV11-3
j_call: TRBJ2-2
cdr3_aa: CASSIGLARGTGELFF
cdr3_nt: TGTGCCAGCAGCATCGGCCTAGCTCGTGGTACCGGGGAGCTGTTTTTT

clone_size: once
d_call: .
v_call: TRBV3-1/TRBV3-2
j_call: TRBJ1-6
cdr3_aa: CASSQDLTASSPLHF
cdr3_nt: TGTGCCAGCAGCCAAGATCTGACAGCGAGTTCACCCCTCCACTTT

clone_size: .
d_call: .
v_call: TRBV28
j_call: TRBJ2-1
cdr3_aa: CASSLDGLSNEQFF
cdr3_nt: TGTGCCAGCAGTTTAGACGGACTTTCCAATGAGCAGTTCTTC

clone_size: .
d_call: TRBD1
v_call: TRBV19
j_call: TRBJ1-5
cdr3_aa: CATRVQGDQPQHF
cdr3_nt: TGTGCCACCAGGGTCCAGGGGGACCAGCCCCAGCATTTT

clone_size: few
d_call: .
v_call: TRBV11-3
j_call: TRBJ1-2
cdr3_aa: CASSLGPPGYYGYTF
cdr3_nt: TGTGCCAGCAGCTTAGGACCCCCGGGGTACTATGGCTACACCTTC

clone_size: .
d_call: .
v_call: TRBV6-4
j_call: TRBJ1-5
cdr3_aa: CASSDNPSSRPQHF
cdr3_nt: TGTGCCAGCAGTGACAATCCCAGTTCCCGGCCCCAGCATTTT

clone_size: .
d_call: TRBD2
v_call: TRBV11-2
j_call: TRBJ2-1
cdr3_aa: CASSFFTSGSTIEQFF
cdr3_nt: TGTGCCAGCAGCTTTTTCACTAGCGGGAGTACGATTGAGCAGTTCTTC

clone_size: .
d_call: TRBD1
v_call: TRBV4-2
j_call: TRBJ1-3
cdr3_aa: CASSQNGQGAYTIYF
cdr3_nt: TGTGCCAGCAGCCAAAACGGACAGGGGGCCTACACCATATATTTT

clone_size: .
d_call: .
v_call: TRBV6-1
j_call: TRBJ1-2
cdr3_aa: CASSASRGQTNYGYTF
cdr3_nt: TGTGCCAGCAGTGCTTCCAGAGGGCAGACGAACTATGGCTACACCTTC

clone_size: .
d_call: .
v_call: TRBV28
j_call: TRBJ1-3
cdr3_aa: CASSSTNGNTIYF
cdr3_nt: TGTGCCAGCAGTTCGACAAATGGAAACACCATATATTTT

clone_size: .
d_call: .
v_call: TRBV19
j_call: TRBJ2-7
cdr3_aa: CASSMSAGDYEQYF
cdr3_nt: TGTGCCAGTAGTATGAGCGCAGGGGACTACGAGCAGTACTTC

clone_size: .
d_call: TRBD1
v_call: TRBV5-1
j_call: TRBJ1-6
cdr3_aa: CASSLGQGPPLHF
cdr3_nt: TGCGCCAGCAGCCTGGGACAGGGCCCACCCCTCCACTTT

clone_size: few
d_call: .
v_call: TRBV2
j_call: TRBJ1-3
cdr3_aa: CASGGRLAAGNTIYF
cdr3_nt: TGTGCCAGCGGGGGCAGACTCGCGGCTGGAAACACCATATATTTT

clone_size: .
d_call: TRBD2
v_call: TRBV6-2/TRBV6-3
j_call: TRBJ2-7
cdr3_aa: CASSDTSGGDPYEQYF
cdr3_nt: TGTGCCAGCAGTGACACTAGCGGGGGGGACCCCTACGAGCAGTACTTC

clone_size: .
d_call: .
v_call: TRBV6-5
j_call: TRBJ2-2
cdr3_aa: CASPTGITGELFF
cdr3_nt: TGTGCCAGTCCGACAGGAATCACCGGGGAGCTGTTTTTT

clone_size: .
d_call: .
v_call: TRBV19
j_call: TRBJ2-7
cdr3_aa: CASSIDPSRQSSYEQYF
cdr3_nt: TGTGCCAGTAGTATAGACCCCTCCCGACAGTCCTCCTACGAGCAGTACTTC

clone_size: .
d_call: .
v_call: TRBV6-1
j_call: TRBJ2-5
cdr3_aa: CASSVTTGTAKETQYF
cdr3_nt: TGTGCCAGCAGTGTGACAACGGGGACTGCCAAAGAGACCCAGTACTTC

clone_size: .
d_call: TRBD2
v_call: TRBV28
j_call: TRBJ2-1
cdr3_aa: CASSIAGLYNEQFF
cdr3_nt: TGTGCCAGCAGTATAGCGGGGTTATACAATGAGCAGTTCTTC

clone_size: once
d_call: TRBD2
v_call: TRBV4-1
j_call: TRBJ2-1
cdr3_aa: CASSQGAGGSYNEQFF
cdr3_nt: TGCGCCAGCAGCCAAGGCGCGGGGGGCTCCTACAATGAGCAGTTCTTC